This T cell receptor beta chain was identified in a study of cytomegalovirus exposure and HLA in healthy donors. Study-wide points: Versus the roughly 640-donor mean, an Asian-associated ancestry cluster reportedly showed fewer N-insertions in a later analysis.

13 Jbeta primers and 60 Vbeta primers were used for the PCR. How the authors handled the data: Unique TCR beta chains totaled some 80 million in a later count, with around 10 million of them shared. The repertoire was sequenced with immunoSEQ multiplex PCR; TCRdb's copy has only in-frame clones and lacks some. V and J calls plus clone size are reproduced from that table; the DNA served to infer D and trimming. The sample comprises about 120,000 clones, around 68% of which are singletons, and 4% to 5% rests with the top ten. With respect to this clone: Its antigen is undetermined.

The germline CDR1 and CDR2 sequences are MGHRA and YSYEKL. This CDR3 comprises 13 residues. Between the trimmed V and J ends, which lost 1 base and 5 bases, there was a span of 8 bases. The V call is TRBV4-1, the J call TRBJ1-1; D unresolved. This receptor was obtained from a middle-aged woman in good health and CMV-seropositive. Sample: PBMCs. This chain's CDR3 is CASSQATWTEAFF. For the CDR3, the DNA is TGCGCCAGCAGCCAAGCGACTTGGACTGAAGCTTTCTTT.